The 26 T cell receptor beta chains below all came from one sample that was sequenced in a study of TIL therapy for anti-PD-1-resistant metastatic lung cancer. This was the immunoSEQ v3 assay. Profiled with immunoSEQ multiplex PCR; TCRdb holds only in-frame clones, not every one. The data hold tens of thousands of clones, with around nine tenths observed a single time. Time point meaning: pre-treatment sample, taken before nivolumab and TIL therapy. Sequencing was performed on blood, taken at baseline. All receptors derive from a person aged 25 to 80 with non-small cell lung cancer.

This clone was counted between two and nine times. V and J are TRBV30 and TRBJ1-5; D remains ambiguous. Trimming took off 0 bases at V and 1 base at J, with 4 bases between the two ends. The CDR3 totals 13 residues. The V gene's germline CDR1 is GTSNPN and CDR2 SVGIG (reference sequence). CDR3 coding DNA: TGTGCCTGGAGTGTCGGCAGCAATCAGCCCCAGCATTTT. It yields the protein CAWSVGSNQPQHF.

This clone was seen only once. The chain has TRBV7-9 and TRBJ2-1; 10 bases are shared with TRBD2. Germline CDR1 and CDR2: SEHNR and FQNEAQ (reference sequence). This CDR3 spans 16 amino acids. Germline trimming cut 5 bases from V and 7 bases from J; bases unmatched to any gene: 11. Here the CDR3 reads CASSVLAGASGNEQFF. The CDR3 bases are TGTGCCAGCAGCGTTCTAGCGGGAGCTTCTGGGAATGAGCAGTTCTTC.

The V call is TRBV18, the J call TRBJ2-7; D assignment may be TRBD1 or TRBD2 (6 bases each). The germline V gene encodes CDR1 KGHSH and CDR2 LQKENI. Trimming took 9 bases from V and 3 from J, leaving 21 bases between them. The CDR3 extends over 15 amino acids. The CDR3 nucleotides are TGTGCCAGTCAGAGTTTCGGGGGCATTTTCTACGAGCAGTACTTC. The encoded protein is CASQSFGGIFYEQYF.

The chain employs TRBV21-1 and TRBJ2-7; TRBD2 reflects the table's D call only, with no check against the DNA. TRBV21-1 corresponds to a pseudogene. This CDR3 is 17 amino acids long. The CDR3 coding sequence is TGTGCCAGCAGCAATCTTAATGAGGCGGGAGCTACCTACGAGCAGTACTTC. The encoded protein is CASSNLNEAGATYEQYF.

The chain recombines TRBV5-1 with TRBJ2-7; D is perhaps TRBD1 or TRBD2 (5 bases each). V was clipped by 0 bases and J by 6 bases, with 16 bases between them. The CDR3 totals 15 residues. Germline-derived CDR1 and CDR2 are SGHRS and YFSETQ. The CDR3 region is CASSLDGSRGVEQYF. CDR3 DNA sequence: TGCGCCAGCAGCTTGGATGGTTCCCGGGGCGTCGAGCAGTACTTC. The entire variable domain, with the rest obtained from reference TRBV5-1 and TRBJ2-7, is as follows: KAGVTQTPRYLIKTRGQQVTLSCSPISGHRSVSWYQQTPGQGLQFLFEYFSETQRNKGNFPGRFSGRQFSNSRSEMNVSTLELGDSALYLCASSLDGSRGVEQYFGPGTRLTVT.

The CDR3 sequence is CASSPTPTGNYGYTF. In DNA form, the CDR3 reads TGTGCCAGCAGTCCCACCCCGACAGGCAACTATGGCTACACCTTC. The J gene is TRBJ1-2, the V gene TRBV3-1 (or the pseudogene TRBV3-2), with D perhaps matching TRBD1 (6 bases). Germline V gene data show CDR1 as LGHDT and CDR2 as YNNKEL (reference sequence). Trimming cost V 6 bases and J 2 bases, with 16 bases left between them. The CDR3 loop spans 15 amino acids.

The genes are TRBV5-1 and TRBJ2-1; 9 nucleotides match TRBD2. In germline, CDR1 is SGHRS, CDR2 YFSETQ. J lost 6 bases, V lost 4 bases, and 5 bases had no gene match. The length of the CDR3 is 14 residues. The CDR3 protein is CASSATSGTNEQFF. The CDR3 DNA reads TGCGCCAGCAGCGCGACTAGCGGAACCAATGAGCAGTTCTTC. Complete variable domain (other parts from reference TRBV5-1 and TRBJ2-1): KAGVTQTPRYLIKTRGQQVTLSCSPISGHRSVSWYQQTPGQGLQFLFEYFSETQRNKGNFPGRFSGRQFSNSRSEMNVSTLELGDSALYLCASSATSGTNEQFFGPGTRLTVL.

The V call is TRBV2, the J call TRBJ1-2; TRBD1 agrees at 11 bases. J was trimmed by 4 bases and V by 6 bases; bases with no gene match: 7. The length of the CDR3 is 15 residues. CDR1 and CDR2 from the germline V gene are SNHLY and FYNNEI. The CDR3: CASRQRTGGIYGYTF. The CDR3 DNA reads TGTGCCAGCAGGCAGAGGACAGGGGGCATCTATGGCTACACCTTC.

In this sample, this clone turned up once. The rearrangement links TRBV16 to TRBJ2-1; D not resolved. Germline CDR1 and CDR2: KGHSY and FQNENV. The V and J ends lost 4 bases and 0 bases respectively, with 10 bases between them. The CDR3 has 15 amino acids. CDR3 loop: CASSRQGPSYNEQFF. The CDR3 DNA is TGTGCCAGCAGCCGACAAGGACCCTCCTACAATGAGCAGTTCTTC.

This chain links TRBV12-3 or TRBV12-4 with TRBJ2-5; 8 bases map to TRBD2. J was trimmed by 7 bases and V by 8 bases; bases with no gene match: 9. The CDR3 is 13 amino acids. CDR3 sequence (DNA): TGTGCCAGCCGGACGGGGGGGGCTGGGACCCAGTACTTC. It translates to CASRTGGAGTQYF.

This clone was seen a single time. This sequence joins TRBV27 and TRBJ2-7; D possibly uses TRBD1 or TRBD2 (5 bases each). Per germline, CDR1 MNHEY and CDR2 SMNVEV (reference sequence). V was clipped by 10 bases and J by 2 bases, with 15 bases between them. The CDR3 sequence is 13 residues long. The CDR3 coding sequence is TGTGCCACCCAAGGGACCGAAACCTACGAGCAGTACTTC. It translates to CATQGTETYEQYF.

V usage is TRBV7-9 and J usage is TRBJ2-1; TRBD2 matches at 9 bases. This CDR3 comprises 15 residues. Germline assignment: CDR1 SEHNR and CDR2 FQNEAQ (reference sequence). With V trimmed by 6 bases and J by 7 bases, 10 bases remained unmatched. For the CDR3, the DNA is TGTGCCAGCAGTTCCCAGCGGGAGGCAGGGAATGAGCAGTTCTTC. Translated, it gives CASSSQREAGNEQFF. Full variable domain (outside the CDR3, taken from reference TRBV7-9 and TRBJ2-1): DTGVSQNPRHKITKRGQNVTFRCDPISEHNRLYWYRQTLGQGPEFLTYFQNEAQLEKSRLLSDRFSAERPKGSFSTLEIQRTEQGDSAMYLCASSSQREAGNEQFFGPGTRLTVL.

This chain links TRBV28 with TRBJ2-5; D might be TRBD1 or TRBD2, each matching 6 bases. The CDR3 contains 15 residues. Germline values: CDR1 MDHEN, CDR2 SYDVKM. V lost 4 bases and J lost 4, with 16 bases in between. In DNA, the CDR3 is TGTGCCAGCAGTTCACTCTTAGGGGGAGGAGAGACCCAGTACTTC. Residues: CASSSLLGGGETQYF.

The CDR3 region is CAWRGGSRGKRGEPQHF. CDR3 sequence (DNA): TGTGCCTGGCGTGGGGGGAGCAGGGGGAAAAGAGGGGAGCCCCAGCATTTT. The V and J genes are TRBV30 and TRBJ1-5; the match to TRBD1 covers 7 bases. Trimming cost V 5 bases and J 8 bases; bases outside gene matches: 21. Germline assignment: CDR1 GTSNPN and CDR2 SVGIG (reference sequence). The CDR3 is 17 amino acids.

The DNA for the CDR3 is TGCGCCAGCAGCTTGGTTTCTAGCGGGGGAACCTACGAGCAGTACTTC. It yields the protein CASSLVSSGGTYEQYF. The gene calls are TRBV5-1 and TRBJ2-7, with 10 bases matching TRBD2. Germline V gene data show CDR1 as SGHRS and CDR2 as YFSETQ. Unmatched junction bases numbered 5, after V lost 0 bases and J lost 2 bases. The CDR3 extends over 16 amino acids.

This chain uses TRBV5-1 with TRBJ2-3; tentatively, D is TRBD1 or TRBD2 (5 bases each). V was clipped by 3 bases and J by 2 bases, with 10 bases between them. The CDR3 loop spans 14 amino acids. The germline gives CDR1 SGHRS, CDR2 YFSETQ. CDR3 coding DNA: TGCGCCAGCAGCTCGGGACGGATCACAGATACGCAGTATTTT. It translates to CASSSGRITDTQYF.

The V call is TRBV27, the J call TRBJ2-6, with D hard to call. V gave up 1 base and J gave up 6 bases, with 13 bases separating them. The CDR3 runs to 16 residues. Germline CDR1 is MNHEY and CDR2 is SMNVEV (reference sequence). The CDR3 bases are TGTGCCAGCAGTTTATTCAGGTCCCCGGCGGCCAACGTCCTGACTTTC. Protein sequence: CASSLFRSPAANVLTF.

The chain links TRBV27 to TRBJ2-1, with TRBD2 identical over 11 bases. CDR1 MNHEY and CDR2 SMNVEV come from the germline V gene (reference sequence). The CDR3 covers 19 residues. J was trimmed by 5 bases and V by 7 bases; bases with no gene match: 19. The CDR3 sequence: CASKGLADSSFTFDNEQFF. The CDR3 DNA follows: TGTGCCAGCAAGGGACTAGCGGACTCCTCCTTTACATTTGACAATGAGCAGTTCTTC.

The chain is built from TRBV18 and TRBJ2-7, with D unresolved. The CDR3 sequence is 12 residues long. Deletions cut 6 bases from V and 0 bases from J, with 6 bases between. Germline CDR1 reads KGHSH; CDR2 reads LQKENI. The DNA for the CDR3 is TGTGCCAGCTCGCCCAGCTCCTACGAGCAGTACTTC. As protein: CASSPSSYEQYF.

The chain carries TRBV30 and TRBJ2-7; D gene uncertain. Per germline, CDR1 GTSNPN and CDR2 SVGIG (reference sequence). Trimming took off 2 bases at V and 0 bases at J, with 11 bases between the two ends. CDR3 size: 14 residues. DNA for the CDR3: TGTGCCTGGAGTCGGCCGCTCCGCTCCTACGAGCAGTACTTC. It encodes CAWSRPLRSYEQYF. The full variable domain, in which reference TRBV30 and TRBJ2-7 provide the parts outside the CDR3, is SQTIHQWPATLVQPVGSPLSLECTVEGTSNPNLYWYRQAAGRGLQLLFYSVGIGQISSEVPQNLSASRPQDRQFILSSKKLLLSDSGFYLCAWSRPLRSYEQYFGPGTRLTVT.

This chain connects TRBV28 to TRBJ1-1; D call uncertain. Germline lookup yields CDR1 MDHEN and CDR2 SYDVKM. This CDR3 is built from 13 residues. The V end was cut by 6 bases, the J end by 1 base, with 9 bases between. The CDR3 reads CASSAPQNTEAFF. DNA of the CDR3: TGTGCCAGCAGCGCACCCCAGAACACTGAAGCTTTCTTT. Full variable domain (missing parts from reference TRBV28 and TRBJ1-1): DVKVTQSSRYLVKRTGEKVFLECVQDMDHENMFWYRQDPGLGLRLIYFSYDVKMKEKGDIPEGYSVSREKKERFSLILESASTNQTSMYLCASSAPQNTEAFFGQGTRLTVV.

The chain links TRBV6-5 to TRBJ2-7; no definite D call. The CDR3 runs to 12 residues. Germline-derived CDR1 and CDR2 are MNHEY and SVGAGI. V shed 8 bases and J shed 3 bases, with 11 bases lying between them. Here the CDR3 reads CASGTWGYEQYF. CDR3 nucleotide sequence: TGTGCCAGCGGAACCTGGGGCTACGAGCAGTACTTC.

The V call is TRBV6-5, the J call TRBJ1-6, with 9 bases matching TRBD1. Trimming at V came to 5 bases and at J to 7 bases, leaving 6 bases not matched to a gene. Germline assignment: CDR1 MNHEY and CDR2 SVGAGI. The CDR3 covers 15 residues. This CDR3 is CASSRTGTGNSPLHF. In DNA form, the CDR3 reads TGTGCCAGCAGTAGAACCGGGACAGGGAATTCACCCCTCCACTTT.

V gene TRBV5-4 combines with J gene TRBJ2-5; TRBD2 is a possible D gene (6 bases). The germline CDR1 and CDR2 sequences are SGHNT and YYREEE (reference sequence). This CDR3 comprises 15 residues. Deletions cut 0 bases from V and 5 bases from J, with 14 bases between. CDR3 amino acids: CASSLDRTSRETQYF. The CDR3 nucleotides read TGTGCCAGCAGCTTGGACCGAACTAGCAGGGAGACCCAGTACTTC.

This clone is a singleton in its sample. This chain links TRBV24-1 with TRBJ2-2; 10 bases agree with TRBD1. CDR3 length equals 16 residues. CDR1 is KGHDR and CDR2 is SFDVKD in the germline V gene. The ends lost 4 bases at V and 3 bases at J; junction bases unmatched: 4. CDR3 coding DNA: TGTGCCACCAGTGACCGGGACAGGGGCTACACCGGGGAGCTGTTTTTT. This gives the protein CATSDRDRGYTGELFF.

V gene TRBV6-1 combines with J gene TRBJ1-2, with a tentative D call TRBD1 (5 bases). Per the germline V gene, CDR1 is MNHNS and CDR2 is SASEGT. This CDR3 comprises 15 residues. V shed 0 bases and J shed 2 bases, with 10 bases lying between them. CDR3 DNA: TGTGCCAGCAGTGAAGCCTCGGGGGACAACTATGGCTACACCTTC. This sequence encodes CASSEASGDNYGYTF.